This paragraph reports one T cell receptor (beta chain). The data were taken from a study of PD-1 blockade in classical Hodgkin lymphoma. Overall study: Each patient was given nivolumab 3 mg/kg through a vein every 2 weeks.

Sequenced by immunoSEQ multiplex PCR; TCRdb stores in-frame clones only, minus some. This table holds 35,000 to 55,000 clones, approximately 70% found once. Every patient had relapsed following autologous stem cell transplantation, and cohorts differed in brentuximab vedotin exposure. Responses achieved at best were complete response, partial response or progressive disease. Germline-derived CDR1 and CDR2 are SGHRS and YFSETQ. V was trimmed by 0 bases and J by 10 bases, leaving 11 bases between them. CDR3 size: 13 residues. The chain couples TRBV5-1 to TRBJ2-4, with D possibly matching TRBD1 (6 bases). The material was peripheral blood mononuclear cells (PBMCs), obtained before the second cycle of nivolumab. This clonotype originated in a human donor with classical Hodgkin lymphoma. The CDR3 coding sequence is TGCGCCAGCAGCTTGGGCGAGGGGACAATTCAGTACTTC. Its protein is CASSLGEGTIQYF.